This entry lists 21 T cell receptor beta chains sequenced from one sample in a study of tumor-infiltrating lymphocytes in oesophageal squamous cell carcinoma listed by TCRdb under 2016. The library came from PCR. The reads were generated on an Illumina HiSeq 2000. The public reads were reanalyzed by TCRdb: fastp trimming at Q25, MiXCR alignment, in-frame beta chains only. Each CDR3 protein gets just one entry, which takes the most common genes and DNA from the rows behind it. The sample yields just under 20,000 distinct CDR3 sequences; roughly 40% were counted once. The top ten hold about 39% of the sample. Sequencing used esophageal tumor tissue. Receptor source: a male donor with esophageal squamous cell carcinoma.

In this sample, this clonotype turned up many times. J is TRBJ2-7 and V is TRBV2; TRBD1 matches at 7 bases. Germline V lookup: CDR1 SNHLY, CDR2 FYNNEI. The CDR3 covers 12 residues. Trimming removed 6 bases from V and 3 bases from J; junction bases left unmatched: 2. Here the CDR3 DNA reads TGTGCCAGCAGGGCAGGGGGCTACGAGCAGTACTTC. It is translated as CASRAGGYEQYF.

In the case of this clonotype: Possible read error: a much larger clone is one base away. The V and J genes are TRBV27 and TRBJ2-4; TRBD1 matches 7 bases. This CDR3 has 15 residues. The V segment lost 6 bases and the J segment 13 bases; nucleotides outside the gene matches: 18. Germline-derived CDR1 and CDR2 are MNHEY and SMNVEV (reference sequence). The DNA of the CDR3 is TGTGCCAGCAGAAACAGGGGTCTTTCCTACAATGAGCAGTACTTC. Amino acids: CASRNRGLSYNEQYF.

A remark on this clonotype: Because it lacks the conserved phenylalanine or tryptophan at the end, this CDR3 is likely a read error. Because the CDR3's place on the DNA is in doubt, the DNA is left out and the CDR3 is given as listed by TCRdb. This chain links TRBV7-2 with TRBJ2-3; the table's D call of TRBD2 was not tested on the DNA. Germline V gene lookup returns CDR1 SGHTA and CDR2 FQGNSA. The CDR3 extends over 15 residues, inclusive of both ends. The CDR3 loop reads CASSLGVGETQYFGP.

As for this clonotype: Here the CDR3 omits its conserved ending phenylalanine or tryptophan, so a read error is the likely source. No DNA is shown, since the ends of the CDR3 on it are uncertain; the CDR3 is the one TCRdb lists. This chain joins TRBV4-2 and TRBJ2-3; the table assigns TRBD2, which was not confirmed against the DNA. Termini included, the CDR3 measures 9 amino acids. Germline CDR1 is LGHNA and CDR2 is YNFKEQ. CDR3 amino acids: CASSNLAGI.

This rearrangement joins TRBV7-2 to TRBJ2-5; the match to TRBD2 covers 9 bases. This CDR3 is 16 amino acids long. V lost 1 base, J lost 2 bases, and 5 bases stayed unmatched. Germline V gives CDR1 SGHTA, CDR2 FQGNSA. The CDR3 region has the DNA TGTGCCAGCAGCTTAGGTCCCCTAGCGGGGCAAGAGACCCAGTACTTC. This sequence encodes CASSLGPLAGQETQYF.

The chain uses TRBV7-3 and TRBJ2-5, with 10 bases fitting TRBD2. Germline lookup yields CDR1 SGHTA and CDR2 FQGTGA. CDR3 size: 14 residues. The J segment lost 7 bases and the V segment lost 6 bases, leaving 8 bases of the junction unmatched. The CDR3, as DNA: TGTGCCAGCAGTTCCAGCGGGGGGGCTGGGACCCAGTACTTC. It is translated as CASSSSGGAGTQYF.

The genes are TRBV7-2 and TRBJ2-5; 10 bases agree with TRBD1. The germline gives CDR1 SGHTA, CDR2 FQGNSA. The J segment lost 4 bases and the V segment lost 1 base, leaving 3 bases of the junction unmatched. The CDR3 has 15 amino acids. The CDR3 loop reads CASSLGQGAGETQYF. CDR3 bases: TGTGCCAGCAGCTTAGGACAGGGGGCCGGAGAGACCCAGTACTTC.

The chain has TRBV6-1 and TRBJ2-3, with 7 bases that match TRBD1. Trimming removed 5 bases from V and 7 bases from J; junction bases left unmatched: 6. The CDR3 covers 13 residues. CDR1 is MNHNS, CDR2 SASEGT, per germline. The CDR3 spells CASSTPGQNTQYF. CDR3 nucleotide sequence: TGTGCCAGCAGTACTCCGGGACAGAATACGCAGTATTTT.

This clonotype was recorded many times. This chain uses TRBV6-1 with TRBJ1-5; TRBD1 might be the D (5 bases). Germline V gene lookup returns CDR1 MNHNS and CDR2 SASEGT. This CDR3 spans 18 amino acids. The germline V and J ends were trimmed by 2 bases and 1 base, with 18 bases remaining between them. CDR3 bases: TGTGCCAGCAGTGAAAGGGTGGGGGGGTCCAGAAGCAATCAGCCCCAGCATTTT. Protein product: CASSERVGGSRSNQPQHF.

The V call is TRBV6-2 or TRBV6-3, the J call TRBJ2-5, with 11 bases identical to TRBD2. The end of the DNA aligns better with TRBJ2-1, so the J call may be wrong. The CDR3 consists of 15 residues. Germline loops: CDR1 MNHEY, CDR2 SVGEGT. The CDR3 DNA reads TGTGCCAGCCAGCGCTCCGGACTAGCGGGCCATGAGCAGTTCTTC. Translated, it gives CASQRSGLAGHEQFF.

This clonotype was seen many times. The CDR3 region has the DNA TGTGCCAGTCTTCGGACTAGCGGGATTTACGATGAGCAGTTCTTC. This gives the protein CASLRTSGIYDEQFF. The chain is built from TRBV19 and TRBJ2-1, with 12 bases aligning to TRBD2. Germline-derived CDR1 and CDR2 are LNHDA and SQIVND (reference sequence). J was trimmed by 8 bases and V by 8 bases; bases with no gene match: 10. The CDR3 totals 15 residues.

This clonotype showed up just once. A read error is likely, as this CDR3 ends without the conserved phenylalanine or tryptophan. The DNA is left out, because the CDR3 cannot be placed on it with certainty; the CDR3 is given as TCRdb lists it. The CDR3 protein is CASSLQLVQ. V and J are TRBV7-2 and TRBJ1-6. The germline CDR1 and CDR2 sequences are SGHTA and FQGNSA. The CDR3 is 9 amino acids in total, end residues counted.

The rearrangement uses TRBV9 and TRBJ2-7; unclear D gene. With the DNA end fitting TRBJ2-5 better, the J assignment may be wrong. Germline V gene sequence: CDR1 SGDLS, CDR2 YYNGEE. The CDR3 extends over 16 amino acids. The CDR3 nucleotides are TGTGCCAGCAGCGTAGAGGGAACTTGGCCCCAAGAGACCCAGTACTTC. It encodes CASSVEGTWPQETQYF.

This sequence joins TRBV7-6 and TRBJ2-7; either TRBD1 or TRBD2 may fit D (6 bases each). The J call is uncertain, as TRBJ2-1 better fits the DNA end. CDR3 size: 15 residues. Germline CDR1 SGHVS, CDR2 FNYEAQ. The CDR3 DNA follows: TGTGCCAGCACCGTGGGGGGCCCGGGTAACAATGAGCAGTTCTTC. Amino acid sequence: CASTVGGPGNNEQFF.

This clonotype was recorded many times. V and J are TRBV5-1 and TRBJ2-7, with TRBD2 matching over 10 bases. This CDR3 has 18 residues. Per the germline V gene, CDR1 is SGHRS and CDR2 is YFSETQ. V was clipped by 0 bases and J by 0 bases; unmatched bases: 9. The CDR3 DNA follows: TGCGCCAGCAGCTTGGCCGCATCGTTAGCGGGGGGCTCCTACGAGCAGTACTTC. Translated, it gives CASSLAASLAGGSYEQYF.

The chain couples TRBV6-6 to TRBJ1-1; tentative D call: TRBD1 (6 bases). Between the trimmed V and J ends, which lost 0 bases and 8 bases, there was a span of 7 bases. Germline V gene data show CDR1 as MNHNY and CDR2 as SVGAGI (reference sequence). CDR3 size: 12 residues. This CDR3 is CASSYSRGEAFF. In DNA form, the CDR3 reads TGTGCCAGCAGTTACTCGAGGGGGGAAGCTTTCTTT.

This clonotype appeared a few times. This rearrangement joins TRBV7-6 to TRBJ2-5; the match to TRBD2 covers 9 bases. Germline V CDR1 and CDR2: SGHVS, FNYEAQ. This CDR3 spans 15 amino acids. Germline trimming cut 2 bases from V and 2 bases from J; bases unmatched to any gene: 3. CDR3 sequence: CASSLFAGGQETQYF. CDR3 in DNA: TGTGCCAGCAGCTTATTTGCGGGAGGGCAAGAGACCCAGTACTTC.

This clonotype occurred many times. The junction shows a germline mismatch at one end, possibly a read error. The chain's CDR3 is CASSYWGDSPLHF. The CDR3 coding sequence is TGTGCCAGCAGTTACTGGGGAGATTCACCCCTCCACTTC. The rearrangement links TRBV6-5 to TRBJ2-1, with D perhaps matching TRBD2 (5 bases). Germline V gene lookup returns CDR1 MNHEY and CDR2 SVGAGI. There are 13 residues in the CDR3.

The chain combines TRBV6-2 or TRBV6-3 with TRBJ2-7; D remains ambiguous. This CDR3 has 13 amino acids. Germline values: CDR1 MNHEY, CDR2 SVGEGT. Trimming stripped 5 bases from V and 4 bases from J, with 12 bases between. The CDR3 protein is CASSETTSYEQYF. The CDR3 nucleotides read TGTGCCAGCAGTGAAACCACATCATACGAGCAGTACTTC.

This clonotype was seen at least ten times. This rearrangement joins TRBV19 to TRBJ1-2; D unclear. Trimming pared 7 bases from V and 4 bases from J, leaving 7 bases between. The CDR3 is made up of 11 amino acids. Germline loops: CDR1 LNHDA, CDR2 SQIVND (reference sequence). The chain's CDR3 is CASKEGYGYTF. CDR3 nucleotides: TGTGCCAGTAAGGAGGGCTATGGCTACACCTTC.

This chain joins TRBV7-2 and TRBJ2-2; 10 nucleotides match TRBD1. J was trimmed by 5 bases and V by 5 bases; bases with no gene match: 5. Germline V gene sequence: CDR1 SGHTA, CDR2 FQGNSA. The length of the CDR3 is 15 residues. The CDR3, as DNA: TGTGCCAGCAGCCGGGACAGGGGAACGACCGGGGAGCTGTTTTTT. Translated, it gives CASSRDRGTTGELFF.